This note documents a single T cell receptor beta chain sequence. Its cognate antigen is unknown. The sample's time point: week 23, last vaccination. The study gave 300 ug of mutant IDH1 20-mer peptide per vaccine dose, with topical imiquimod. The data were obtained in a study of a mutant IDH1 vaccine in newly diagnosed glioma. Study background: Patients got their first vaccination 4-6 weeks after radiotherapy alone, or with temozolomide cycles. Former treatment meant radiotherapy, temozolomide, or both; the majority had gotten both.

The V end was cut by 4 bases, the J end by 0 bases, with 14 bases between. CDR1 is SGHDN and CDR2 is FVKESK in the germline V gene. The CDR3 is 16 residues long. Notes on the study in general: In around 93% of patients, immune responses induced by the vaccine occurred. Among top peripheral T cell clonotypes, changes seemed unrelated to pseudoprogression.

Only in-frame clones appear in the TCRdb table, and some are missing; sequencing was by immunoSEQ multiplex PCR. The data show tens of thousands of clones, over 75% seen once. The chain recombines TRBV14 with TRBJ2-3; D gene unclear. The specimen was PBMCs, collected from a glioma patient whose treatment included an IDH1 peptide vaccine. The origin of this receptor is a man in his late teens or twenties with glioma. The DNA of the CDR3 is TGTGCCAGCAGCCTCCCGGGCAGATCTAGCACAGATACGCAGTATTTT. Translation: CASSLPGRSSTDTQYF.